This T cell receptor beta chain was obtained from a study of identical twins. One entry per CDR3 protein results from TCRdb running MiXCR on the 5' RACE reads. The sample lists roughly 770,000 distinct CDR3 sequences; approximately 18% were seen once. This CDR3 region has 14 residues. Trimming removed 8 bases from V and 1 base from J, with 12 bases in between. The germline CDR1 and CDR2 sequences are MNHNS and SASEGT. This clonotype was counted a few times. The same specimen was also included in a second study, on T cells expressing NK-cell markers.

What was sequenced was PBMCs. The chain uses TRBV6-1 and TRBJ1-5, with no clear D. This sequence was found in a woman aged 18-35 years in good health. CDR3 protein: CASEGIGSNQPQHF. CDR3 sequence (DNA): TGTGCCAGCGAAGGGATTGGGAGCAATCAGCCCCAGCATTTT.